Described below is a single TCR beta chain sequence and its context. The time point denotes: persistent/refractory GD, antithyroid drugs over 5 years with positive TRAb. The TCR library was prepared using RNA isolated from PBMCs. The entry originates in a study of regulatory T cells in long-lasting Graves disease. With iRepertoire HTBI primers and Arm-PCR of CDR3 regions, TCR beta libraries were built. MiXCR was run by TCRdb on the multiplex PCR reads, yielding one entry per CDR3 protein. The sample has 300,000 to 500,000 distinct CDR3 sequences; under 25% are singletons. The TCR comes from a female donor with Graves disease. Sequencing used peripheral blood mononuclear cells (PBMCs), obtained when the disease was refractory, from a patient treated with antithyroid drugs.

The CDR3 nucleotides read TGCAGCGTTGAAGATGGCGCACGGCCGAACACTGAAGCTTTCTTT. It codes for CSVEDGARPNTEAFF. The chain has TRBV29-1 and TRBJ1-1, with D hard to call. V lost 0 bases to trimming and J lost 1 base, with 12 bases between them. This CDR3 contains 15 residues. The germline CDR1 and CDR2 sequences are SQVTM and ANQGSEA.